This T cell receptor beta chain was obtained from a study of blood T cell repertoires in COVID-19. Clones were sequenced by immunoSEQ multiplex PCR, and TCRdb holds only the in-frame ones, with some missing. Among 300,000 or so clones listed, around 87% were seen once. V gave up 7 bases and J gave up 4 bases; unmatched junction bases: 6. CDR3 length: 15 amino acids. The V gene's germline CDR1 is LNHDA and CDR2 SQIVND (reference sequence). The specimen sequenced was peripheral blood. The sequence came from a woman between 35 and 50 years old who had recovered from COVID-19. The chain employs TRBV19 and TRBJ2-3, with 12 bases aligning to TRBD2. In DNA form, the CDR3 reads TGTGCCAGTACCTGGGGACTAGCGGGTGCAGATACGCAGTATTTT. This gives the protein CASTWGLAGADTQYF.